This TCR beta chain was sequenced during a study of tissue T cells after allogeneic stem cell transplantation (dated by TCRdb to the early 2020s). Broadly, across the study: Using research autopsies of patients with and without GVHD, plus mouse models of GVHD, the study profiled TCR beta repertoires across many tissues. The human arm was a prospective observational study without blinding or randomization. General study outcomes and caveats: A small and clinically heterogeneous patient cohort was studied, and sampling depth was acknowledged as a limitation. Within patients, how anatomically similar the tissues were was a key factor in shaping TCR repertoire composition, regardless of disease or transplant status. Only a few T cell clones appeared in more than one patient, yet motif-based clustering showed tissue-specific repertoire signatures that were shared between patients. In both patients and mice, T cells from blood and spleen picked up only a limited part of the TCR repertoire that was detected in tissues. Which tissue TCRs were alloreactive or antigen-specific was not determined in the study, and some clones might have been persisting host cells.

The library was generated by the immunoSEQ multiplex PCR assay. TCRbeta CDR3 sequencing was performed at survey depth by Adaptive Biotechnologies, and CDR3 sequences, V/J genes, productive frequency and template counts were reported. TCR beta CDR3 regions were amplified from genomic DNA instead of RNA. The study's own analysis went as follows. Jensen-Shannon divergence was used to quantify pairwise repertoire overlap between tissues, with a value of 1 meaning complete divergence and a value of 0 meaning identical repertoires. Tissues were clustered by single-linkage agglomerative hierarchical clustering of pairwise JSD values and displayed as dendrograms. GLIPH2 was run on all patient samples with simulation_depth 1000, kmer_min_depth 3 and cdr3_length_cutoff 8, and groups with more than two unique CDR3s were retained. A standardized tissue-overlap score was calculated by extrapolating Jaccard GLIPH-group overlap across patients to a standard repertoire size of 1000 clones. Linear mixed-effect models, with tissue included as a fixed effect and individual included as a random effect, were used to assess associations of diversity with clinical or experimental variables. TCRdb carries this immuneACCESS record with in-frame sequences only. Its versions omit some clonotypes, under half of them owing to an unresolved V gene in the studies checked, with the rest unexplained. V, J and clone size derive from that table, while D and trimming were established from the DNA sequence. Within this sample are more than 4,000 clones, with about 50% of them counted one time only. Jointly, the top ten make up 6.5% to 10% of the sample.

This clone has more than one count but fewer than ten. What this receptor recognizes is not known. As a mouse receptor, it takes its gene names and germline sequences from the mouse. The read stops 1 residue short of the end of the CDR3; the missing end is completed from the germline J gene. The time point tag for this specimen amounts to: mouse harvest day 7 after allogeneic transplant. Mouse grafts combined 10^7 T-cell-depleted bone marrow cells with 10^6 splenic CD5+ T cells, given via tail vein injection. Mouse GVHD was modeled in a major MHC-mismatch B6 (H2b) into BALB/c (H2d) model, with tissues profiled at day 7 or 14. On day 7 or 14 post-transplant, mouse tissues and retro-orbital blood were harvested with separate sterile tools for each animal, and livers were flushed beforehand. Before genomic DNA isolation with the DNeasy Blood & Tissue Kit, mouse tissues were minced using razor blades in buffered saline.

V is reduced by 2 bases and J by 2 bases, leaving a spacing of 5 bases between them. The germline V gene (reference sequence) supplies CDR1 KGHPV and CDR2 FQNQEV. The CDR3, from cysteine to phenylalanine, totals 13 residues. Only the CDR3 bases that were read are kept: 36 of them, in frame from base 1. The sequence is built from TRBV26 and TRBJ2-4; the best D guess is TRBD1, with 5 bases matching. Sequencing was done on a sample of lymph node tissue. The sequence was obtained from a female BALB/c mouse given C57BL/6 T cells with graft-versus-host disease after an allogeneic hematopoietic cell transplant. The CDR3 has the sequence CASSLGHQNTLYF. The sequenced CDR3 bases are TGTGCCAGCAGTCTGGGACATCAAAACACCTTGTAC.